The 25 T cell receptor beta chains given below trace back to one sample, sequenced in a study of tumor and adjacent non-tumor tissue in lung cancer (dated by TCRdb to between 2017 and 2018). RNA was isolated from bulk, unsorted tissue, and RNA quality was assessed with a NanoDrop ND-1000 and an Agilent 2100. Normal lung samples were distant non-tumor tissue taken more than 3 cm from the tumor edge. Libraries were prepared through multiplex PCR. This sample was sequenced with an Illumina HiSeq 2500. TCRbeta libraries were built by three rounds of nested PCR using primers (Table S4), following protocols modified from ARM-PCR. TCRdb reanalyzed the raw reads on its own, using fastp at Q25 for trimming and MiXCR for clone calling, and kept in-frame beta chains. CDR3 protein sequences are deduplicated, and each keeps its most common genes and DNA. The sample has about 100,000 distinct CDR3 sequences on record, 60% to 80% of them singletons. Of the sample, around a fifth falls within the top ten clones.

The sample comprised distant non-tumor lung tissue. These receptors all stem from a man in his thirties or forties with non-small cell lung cancer.

The chain is built from TRBV6-5 and TRBJ1-1; D may be TRBD1 (5 bases). CDR1 and CDR2 from the germline V gene are MNHEY and SVGAGI. The CDR3 is 12 amino acids. The CDR3 nucleotides are TGTGGCAGTAGTCTAAGCGGGGGTGAAGCTTTCTTT. This sequence encodes CGSSLSGGEAFF.

With regard to this clonotype: The CDR3 does not end in the conserved phenylalanine or tryptophan, so this is likely a read error. It is unclear where the CDR3 begins or ends on the DNA, so no DNA is shown, and the CDR3 is as TCRdb lists it. The rearrangement joins TRBV11-2 to TRBJ2-7; the D call TRBD2 from the table was never checked on the DNA. From its first to its last residue, the CDR3 has 13 amino acids. In germline, CDR1 is SGHAT, CDR2 FQNNGV. The CDR3 spells CASIAGGRDEQSS.

Turning to this clonotype: A read error may account for a junction end that differs from germline. The chain couples TRBV6-6 to TRBJ2-3; D uncertain. The CDR3 is made up of 11 amino acids. Per germline, CDR1 MNHNY and CDR2 SVGAGI (reference sequence). As DNA, the CDR3 is TGTGCCAGCAGTGTGGCAGATATGCAGTATTTT. This encodes CASSVADMQYF.

The V call is TRBV11-1, the J call TRBJ2-4, with D possibly being TRBD2 (6 bases). V lost 7 bases to trimming and J lost 2 bases, with 18 bases between them. The germline V gene encodes CDR1 SGHAT and CDR2 FQDESV (reference sequence). CDR3 length equals 16 residues. For the CDR3, the DNA is TGTGCCAGCACCCAGTCAGGCGGGACGACCAAAAACATTCAGTACTTC. Translating it yields CASTQSGGTTKNIQYF.

This clonotype was counted a single time. This sequence may be a read error, since a much larger clone differs from it by one base. The gene calls are TRBV28 and TRBJ1-5; D unresolved. In germline, CDR1 is MDHEN, CDR2 SYDVKM. This CDR3 has 15 amino acids. CDR3 DNA: TGTGCCAGCAGTTCCCCGACTTTGAGCAATCAGCCCCGGCATTTT. It translates to CASSSPTLSNQPRHF.

As for this clonotype: One end of the junction varies from germline; a read error may be responsible. This chain connects TRBV11-2 to TRBJ2-3; TRBD1 aligns across 7 bases. The CDR3 loop spans 18 amino acids. Germline CDR1 and CDR2: SGHAT and FQNNGV. This CDR3 reads CASRPRHLQGRSTDMQYF. The DNA for the CDR3 is TGTGCCAGCAGACCGCGCCACCTACAGGGGCGGAGCACAGATATGCAGTATTTT.

In the case of this clonotype: A much more abundant neighbour one base away suggests this may be a read error. The CDR3 reads CSARDVRRGWGELLF. Written as DNA, the CDR3 is TGCAGTGCTAGAGATGTTCGGCGGGGATGGGGGGAGCTGCTTTTT. This rearrangement joins TRBV20-1 to TRBJ2-2; weak D call: TRBD2 (6 bases). The CDR3 has 15 amino acids. In germline, CDR1 is DFQATT, CDR2 SNEGSKA (reference sequence).

Comment on this clonotype: This may come from a read error, since a much larger clone is one base off. The conserved closing phenylalanine or tryptophan is absent in this CDR3, likely reflecting a read error. This chain links TRBV5-6 with TRBJ2-5; D might be TRBD2 (5 bases). This CDR3 is 13 amino acids long. Trimming took 5 bases from V and 2 from J, leaving 10 bases between them. CDR1 and CDR2 from the germline V gene are SGHDT and YYEEEE. As DNA, the CDR3 is TGTGCCAGCAGTCAGGACTGGCAAGAGACCCAGTACTTA. Translating it yields CASSQDWQETQYL.

On this clonotype itself: This clone may be a read error of a much larger clone one base away. The V gene is TRBV20-1, the J gene TRBJ2-7, with D possibly being TRBD1 or TRBD2 (6 bases each). V shed 4 bases and J shed 3 bases, with 16 bases lying between them. This CDR3 is built from 14 residues. Germline V gene sequence: CDR1 DFQATT, CDR2 SNEGSKA (reference sequence). The CDR3 region is CSAMIGGAYYEQYF. For the CDR3, the DNA is TGCAGTGCTATGATCGGGGGCGCCTACTACGAGCAGTACTTC.

J is TRBJ2-1 and V is TRBV11-2; D possibly matches TRBD1 or TRBD2 (6 bases each). V lost 6 bases and J lost 15, with 21 bases in between. The V gene's germline CDR1 is SGHAT and CDR2 FQNNGV. The CDR3 spans 13 residues. The CDR3 sequence: CASRPTGRHKLFF. The DNA for the CDR3 is TGTGCCAGCAGGCCCACAGGGAGGCATAAGCTGTTCTTC.

In DNA form, the CDR3 reads TGTGCCAGCAGCTTTGACAGGGGCTACAATCCACCCCTCCACTTT. It encodes CASSFDRGYNPPLHF. This chain uses TRBV5-6 with TRBJ1-6, with 8 bases lining up with TRBD1. Trimming at V came to 2 bases and at J to 11 bases, leaving 9 bases not matched to a gene. The germline CDR1 and CDR2 sequences are SGHDT and YYEEEE. CDR3 length equals 15 residues. The whole variable domain, filled in from reference TRBV5-6 and TRBJ1-6, reads DAGVTQSPTHLIKTRGQQVTLRCSPKSGHDTVSWYQQALGQGPQFIFQYYEEEERQRGNFPDRFSGHQFPNYSSELNVNALLLGDSALYLCASSFDRGYNPPLHFGNGTRLTVT.

V and J are TRBV20-1 and TRBJ2-1, with D possibly being TRBD2 (5 bases). Germline lookup yields CDR1 DFQATT and CDR2 SNEGSKA (reference sequence). The CDR3 length is 13 residues. CDR3 sequence reads: CGALDSLENEQFF. The DNA of the CDR3 is TGCGGCGCTCTGGACTCCCTAGAGAATGAGCAGTTCTTC.

Note on this clonotype: The CDR3 does not close with the conserved phenylalanine or tryptophan, likely indicating a read error. This chain connects TRBV11-2 to TRBJ1-1, with TRBD1 identical over 8 bases. The CDR3 totals 15 residues. Germline V gene lookup returns CDR1 SGHAT and CDR2 FQNNGV. CDR3 sequence: CASSPRGQVGTEAFI. DNA for the CDR3: TGTGCCAGCAGCCCCCGGGGACAGGTGGGCACTGAGGCTTTCATT.

The chain carries TRBV29-1 and TRBJ1-1; no reliable D call. The length of the CDR3 is 14 residues. Trimming shortened V by 6 bases and J by 6 bases, and 20 bases separated the two germline ends. CDR1 SQVTM and CDR2 ANQGSEA come from the germline V gene. The CDR3 spells CSVVSCGTPSEAFF. CDR3 DNA sequence: TGCAGCGTCGTGAGTTGCGGTACGCCGTCTGAAGCTTTCTTT.

Comment on this clonotype: A single base separates this from a much larger clone, so it may be a read error. The J gene is TRBJ1-6, the V gene TRBV12-3 or TRBV12-4, with 8 positions matching TRBD1. The CDR3 runs 14 residues. The CDR3: CVSSDRGSNSPLHF. Written as DNA, the CDR3 is TGTGTCAGCAGTGACAGGGGAAGTAATTCACCCCTCCACTTT.

Sample share makes this clonotype medium-sized (0.01 to 0.1%). The chain combines TRBV11-2 with TRBJ2-7; the match to TRBD1 covers 10 bases. V lost 5 bases to trimming and J lost 1 base; unmatched junction nucleotides: 5. This CDR3 contains 15 residues. Germline V gives CDR1 SGHAT, CDR2 FQNNGV. The CDR3, as DNA: TGTGCCAGCAGCATACCGGGACAGGGGTCCTACGAGCAGTACTTC. Translation: CASSIPGQGSYEQYF.

A note on this clonotype: Because the CDR3 is missing its conserved closing phenylalanine or tryptophan, this is likely a read error. The rearrangement joins TRBV20-1 to TRBJ2-1, with 10 bases aligning to TRBD2. Germline CDR1 reads DFQATT; CDR2 reads SNEGSKA (reference sequence). The V and J ends lost 4 bases and 8 bases, in that order; junction bases with no gene match: 11. The CDR3 has 15 amino acids. DNA for the CDR3: TGCAGTGCTATGACCGGGACTAGCGTTCTCCATGAGCAGTTCCTC. As protein: CSAMTGTSVLHEQFL.

Of note for this clonotype: In this CDR3 the conserved last residue, phenylalanine or tryptophan, is missing, so a read error is likely. The rearrangement uses TRBV11-2 and TRBJ2-3, with unresolved D. This CDR3 has 18 amino acids. CDR1 and CDR2 (germline): SGHAT, FQNNGV. Here the CDR3 DNA reads TGTGCCAACAGCTTAGGACCACCTAGAGGTGGGGTTACTGATACGCAGTATTAT. Its protein is CANSLGPPRGGVTDTQYY.

This clonotype was counted a few times. The chain has TRBV6-4 and TRBJ2-3; 13 nucleotides match TRBD2. Germline CDR1 is MRHNA and CDR2 is SNTAGT. The CDR3 loop spans 16 amino acids. V trimming: 4 bases; J trimming: 1 base; junction bases outside the gene matches: 2. CDR3 loop: CASSAGTSGGTDTQYF. The CDR3 bases are TGTGCCAGCAGTGCCGGGACTAGCGGGGGCACAGATACGCAGTATTTT.

On this clonotype: Possible read error: a much larger clone is one base away. V and J are TRBV4-1 and TRBJ2-7; D could derive from TRBD1 or TRBD2 (5 bases each). V gave up 0 bases and J gave up 2 bases, with 11 bases separating them. This CDR3 region has 15 residues. Germline CDR1 is MGHRA and CDR2 is YSYEKL. The CDR3 here is CASSQEPGHAYEQYF. CDR3 sequence (DNA): TGCGCCAGCAGCCAAGAACCGGGGCACGCCTACGAGCAGTACTTC.

Concerning this clonotype: A junction boundary mismatches the germline segment, possibly from a read error. The chain employs TRBV12-3 or TRBV12-4 and TRBJ2-3; TRBD2 matches at 15 bases. This CDR3 has 16 residues. The CDR3: CVSKRTSGGASDTQYF. The CDR3 region has the DNA TGTGTCAGCAAGAGGACTAGCGGGGGGGCGTCAGATACGCAGTATTTT.

Notes on this clonotype: The junction differs from germline at one of its ends, possibly a read error. The chain joins TRBV29-1 to TRBJ1-4, with D tentatively TRBD1 (5 bases). Germline V gives CDR1 SQVTM, CDR2 ANQGSEA. The CDR3 extends over 14 amino acids. CDR3 loop: CRVEEGPTNEKLFF. The CDR3, as DNA: TGCAGAGTTGAAGAGGGACCGACTAATGAAAAACTGTTTTTT.

The CDR3 loop is CSAEGQGGRMNTEAFF. The CDR3 nucleotides are TGCAGCGCTGAGGGACAGGGAGGCAGGATGAACACTGAAGCTTTCTTT. The rearrangement uses TRBV29-1 and TRBJ1-1; 9 positions match TRBD1. The trim removed 7 bases at V and 0 bases at J, leaving 12 bases unmatched. CDR1 and CDR2 from the germline V gene are SQVTM and ANQGSEA. This CDR3 region has 16 residues.

The table lists this clonotype with many counts. V and J are TRBV13 and TRBJ1-1, with 7 bases matching TRBD1. The CDR3 has 14 amino acids. V lost 8 bases and J lost 5; bases outside the gene matches: 11. CDR1 PRHDT and CDR2 FYEKMQ come from the germline V gene (reference sequence). CDR3 in amino acids: CASLVDREGTEAFF. CDR3 sequence (DNA): TGTGCCAGCTTGGTAGACAGGGAAGGAACTGAAGCTTTCTTT.

Turning to this clonotype: The junction and the germline gene differ at one end; a read error may be behind it. The chain employs TRBV11-2 and TRBJ2-3; 11 bases are a match to TRBD2. The CDR3 sequence is 17 residues long. Germline CDR1 SGHAT, CDR2 FQNNGV. The CDR3 DNA reads as TGTGCCATCAGCTTATCCATAGCGGGAGGGCCGACAGATGCGCAGTATTTT. It is translated as CAISLSIAGGPTDAQYF.